A selection of T cell receptor beta chains follows, all from one sample in a study of blood T cell repertoires in COVID-19. Libraries were prepared by immunoSEQ multiplex PCR; TCRdb keeps only in-frame clonotypes and omits some of them. The top ten clones hold 10% to 13% of a sample with approximately 130,000 clones, around 78% of them seen once. The sequenced sample consisted of peripheral blood. The receptors stem from a human donor in a cohort sampled during active COVID-19. CDR3s include the opening cysteine and the closing phenylalanine or tryptophan. The D gene is left open where the match is weak. The size of a clone is reported for some rows only, either as once, few or many, or as a class for expanded clones.

J gene: TRBJ2-7; D gene: .; clone size: .; V gene: TRBV18; CDR3 DNA: TGTGCCAGCTCACGTGTACAGGGGCGGGGCGAGCAGTACTTC; CDR3 protein: CASSRVQGRGEQYF
J gene: TRBJ1-6; D gene: .; clone size: few; V gene: TRBV11-3; CDR3 DNA: TGTGCCAGCAGCAGAGGGTTTAATTCACCCCTCCACTTT; CDR3 protein: CASSRGFNSPLHF
J gene: TRBJ2-1; D gene: .; clone size: few; V gene: TRBV7-9; CDR3 DNA: TGTGCCAGCACCCTACCTGGCAGGGGCAATGAGCAGTTCTTC; CDR3 protein: CASTLPGRGNEQFF
J gene: TRBJ1-4; D gene: TRBD1; clone size: .; V gene: TRBV2; CDR3 DNA: TGTGCCAGCAGTGATTTGGGACAGGGAATCCTTTCAACTAATGAAAAACTGTTTTTT; CDR3 protein: CASSDLGQGILSTNEKLFF
J gene: TRBJ2-7; D gene: .; clone size: .; V gene: TRBV12-2; CDR3 DNA: TGTGCAAGTCGCTACCGGACAGTCCCAGAGCAGTACTTC; CDR3 protein: CASRYRTVPEQYF
J gene: TRBJ2-3; D gene: TRBD2; clone size: .; V gene: TRBV11-3; CDR3 DNA: TGTGCCAGCAGCTTGGGGACTAGCGGGGGGACCGTAAGCACAGATACGCAGTATTTT; CDR3 protein: CASSLGTSGGTVSTDTQYF
J gene: TRBJ1-5; D gene: .; clone size: .; V gene: TRBV28; CDR3 DNA: TGTGCCAGCAGCCTACAGGGTTTACAGAATCAGCCCCAGCATTTT; CDR3 protein: CASSLQGLQNQPQHF
J gene: TRBJ2-5; D gene: .; clone size: .; V gene: TRBV29-1; CDR3 DNA: TGCAGCGTTGGTAATGGGGGGAGTTTGGAGACCCAGTACTTC; CDR3 protein: CSVGNGGSLETQYF
J gene: TRBJ2-1; D gene: TRBD1; clone size: .; V gene: TRBV4-2; CDR3 DNA: TGTGCCAGCAGCCAATCGCCGGCAGGGGGCTACGGTGAGCAGTTCTTC; CDR3 protein: CASSQSPAGGYGEQFF
J gene: TRBJ1-1; D gene: .; clone size: .; V gene: TRBV6-5; CDR3 DNA: TGTGCCAGCATGGCACGAGGTCGGGACACTGAAGCTTTCTTT; CDR3 protein: CASMARGRDTEAFF
J gene: TRBJ1-5; D gene: .; clone size: few; V gene: TRBV5-5; CDR3 DNA: TGTGCCAGCAGCTTGGGCGGAGGTGATCAGCCCCAGCATTTT; CDR3 protein: CASSLGGGDQPQHF
J gene: TRBJ2-3; D gene: .; clone size: .; V gene: TRBV5-4; CDR3 DNA: TGTGCCAGCAGTCGAGGGCCCTTTAACACAGATACGCAGTATTTT; CDR3 protein: CASSRGPFNTDTQYF
J gene: TRBJ2-7; D gene: .; clone size: .; V gene: TRBV11-2; CDR3 DNA: TGTGCCAGCAGCTTCTCGCGGGGATTCAGCTACGAGCAGTACTTC; CDR3 protein: CASSFSRGFSYEQYF
J gene: TRBJ2-3; D gene: .; clone size: once; V gene: TRBV12-3/TRBV12-4; CDR3 DNA: TGTGCCAGCAGTTCCCAGACAGTGTATACGCAGTATTTT; CDR3 protein: CASSSQTVYTQYF
J gene: TRBJ2-7; D gene: .; clone size: once; V gene: TRBV5-6; CDR3 DNA: TGTGCCAGCAGCCTAATGACAGGTTTAATCCACGAGCAGTACTTC; CDR3 protein: CASSLMTGLIHEQYF
J gene: TRBJ1-6; D gene: .; clone size: .; V gene: TRBV7-3; CDR3 DNA: TGTGCCAGCAGCTTTGGCAAACATAATTCACCCCTCCACTTT; CDR3 protein: CASSFGKHNSPLHF
J gene: TRBJ1-6; D gene: TRBD1; clone size: .; V gene: TRBV7-2; CDR3 DNA: TGTGCCAGCAGCTCGAACAGGGGGCACTCACCCCTCCACTTT; CDR3 protein: CASSSNRGHSPLHF
J gene: TRBJ2-3; D gene: .; clone size: .; V gene: TRBV27; CDR3 DNA: TGTGCCAGCAGTACCAATACAGGGTATAGCACAGATACGCAGTATTTT; CDR3 protein: CASSTNTGYSTDTQYF
J gene: TRBJ1-6; D gene: .; clone size: few; V gene: TRBV19; CDR3 DNA: TGTGCCAGTAGACTCACAGGGTCCGCTAACCCCCTCCACTTT; CDR3 protein: CASRLTGSANPLHF
J gene: TRBJ1-1; D gene: .; clone size: .; V gene: TRBV10-3; CDR3 DNA: TGTGCCTCCAAAGGGGCGACAGGGAACACTGAAGCTTTCTTT; CDR3 protein: CASKGATGNTEAFF
J gene: TRBJ2-2; D gene: TRBD1; clone size: .; V gene: TRBV5-4; CDR3 DNA: TGTGCCAGCAGCGCGGCACAGGGGGCGAGGGAGCTGTTTTTT; CDR3 protein: CASSAAQGARELFF
J gene: TRBJ2-3; D gene: TRBD2; clone size: .; V gene: TRBV27; CDR3 DNA: TGTGCCAGCACAACTAGCGGGGGCACAAGCACAGATACGCAGTATTTT; CDR3 protein: CASTTSGGTSTDTQYF
J gene: TRBJ2-1; D gene: .; clone size: .; V gene: TRBV4-2; CDR3 DNA: TGTGCCAGCAGCCCCGCAGGTGACAATGAGCAGTTCTTC; CDR3 protein: CASSPAGDNEQFF
J gene: TRBJ2-5; D gene: TRBD2; clone size: .; V gene: TRBV10-1; CDR3 DNA: TGCGCCAGCAGTGACCAGGGACTAGCGGGGGGGCGTTCAGAGACCCAGTACTTC; CDR3 protein: CASSDQGLAGGRSETQYF
J gene: TRBJ2-5; D gene: .; clone size: .; V gene: TRBV5-1; CDR3 DNA: TGCGCCAGCAGCTTGGCTCAGGGTAGGGAGACCCAGTACTTC; CDR3 protein: CASSLAQGRETQYF
J gene: TRBJ1-5; D gene: .; clone size: .; V gene: TRBV6-5; CDR3 DNA: TGTGCCAGCACCACTTACAATCAGCCCCAGCATTTT; CDR3 protein: CASTTYNQPQHF
J gene: TRBJ2-5; D gene: TRBD2; clone size: .; V gene: TRBV9; CDR3 DNA: TGTGCCAGCAGCCCTGTGCTAGCGGGTCAGGCCCAGTACTTC; CDR3 protein: CASSPVLAGQAQYF
J gene: TRBJ2-3; D gene: .; clone size: once; V gene: TRBV15; CDR3 DNA: TGTGCCACCAGCAGAGATATGGGCAGGGTGGCAGATACGCAGTATTTT; CDR3 protein: CATSRDMGRVADTQYF
J gene: TRBJ2-1; D gene: TRBD2; clone size: .; V gene: TRBV9; CDR3 DNA: TGTGCCAGCAGCCCGTCCCGGACTAGCCCCAGCAATGAGCAGTTCTTC; CDR3 protein: CASSPSRTSPSNEQFF
J gene: TRBJ2-2; D gene: .; clone size: .; V gene: TRBV10-3; CDR3 DNA: TGTGCCATCAGCGCAGGGGTGAAGAACACCGGGGAGCTGTTTTTT; CDR3 protein: CAISAGVKNTGELFF
J gene: TRBJ2-3; D gene: .; clone size: .; V gene: TRBV28; CDR3 DNA: TGTGCCAGCACCGAGCTGGAGGGATTAAAAGATACGCAGTATTTT; CDR3 protein: CASTELEGLKDTQYF
J gene: TRBJ2-5; D gene: TRBD2; clone size: .; V gene: TRBV5-5; CDR3 DNA: TGTGCCAGCAGCTTGGAAAGGGGACTAGCGGGGTTAGAGACCCAGTACTTC; CDR3 protein: CASSLERGLAGLETQYF
J gene: TRBJ2-3; D gene: TRBD2; clone size: .; V gene: TRBV27; CDR3 DNA: TGTGCCAGCAGTTCCAAGACTAGCGGGGGGGGAGATACGCAGTATTTT; CDR3 protein: CASSSKTSGGGDTQYF
J gene: TRBJ2-5; D gene: .; clone size: .; V gene: TRBV19; CDR3 DNA: TGTGCCAGTAGTATAGGAGTATCGGGAGAGACCCAGTACTTC; CDR3 protein: CASSIGVSGETQYF
J gene: TRBJ2-7; D gene: TRBD2; clone size: .; V gene: TRBV6-6; CDR3 DNA: TGTGCCAGCCGTCCTTGGGGTAGCGGGGGTAATACCTACGAGCAGTACTTC; CDR3 protein: CASRPWGSGGNTYEQYF
J gene: TRBJ1-2; D gene: TRBD1; clone size: once; V gene: TRBV18; CDR3 DNA: TGTGCCAGCTCACCGACAGGGGATTTTTTTGGCTACACCTTC; CDR3 protein: CASSPTGDFFGYTF
J gene: TRBJ2-7; D gene: TRBD1; clone size: .; V gene: TRBV4-2; CDR3 DNA: TGTGCCAGCAGCCAAGTCGCCTCTGGACAGGGTGCCTACGAGCAGTACTTC; CDR3 protein: CASSQVASGQGAYEQYF
J gene: TRBJ1-1; D gene: .; clone size: .; V gene: TRBV7-8; CDR3 DNA: TGTGCCAGCAGCTTAGGGAGGGGAAAACCCATGAACACTGAAGCTTTCTTT; CDR3 protein: CASSLGRGKPMNTEAFF
J gene: TRBJ1-1; D gene: TRBD1; clone size: .; V gene: TRBV2; CDR3 DNA: TGTGCCAGCAGTGAAGCCCGGACAGGGGGCGCGTGGAACACTGAAGCTTTCTTT; CDR3 protein: CASSEARTGGAWNTEAFF
J gene: TRBJ1-3; D gene: .; clone size: .; V gene: TRBV19; CDR3 DNA: TGTGCCAGTGGAGCCGCCTCTGGAAACACCATATATTTT; CDR3 protein: CASGAASGNTIYF
J gene: TRBJ2-7; D gene: .; clone size: once; V gene: TRBV28; CDR3 DNA: TGTGCCAGCAGCACTACAACCAGGGGGGCAAACTCCTACGAGCAGTACTTC; CDR3 protein: CASSTTTRGANSYEQYF
J gene: TRBJ1-2; D gene: .; clone size: .; V gene: TRBV21-1; CDR3 DNA: TGTGCCAGCGCTACAGGGTTTAACTATGGCTACACCTTC; CDR3 protein: CASATGFNYGYTF
J gene: TRBJ2-7; D gene: .; clone size: once; V gene: TRBV25-1; CDR3 DNA: TGTGCCAGCAGTGAATTCCAATTTGGACGGGGGGAGCAGTACTTC; CDR3 protein: CASSEFQFGRGEQYF
J gene: TRBJ1-1; D gene: .; clone size: .; V gene: TRBV4-1; CDR3 DNA: TGCGCCAGCAGCCAAGGCCCCAGAAGAAACACTGAAGCTTTCTTT; CDR3 protein: CASSQGPRRNTEAFF
J gene: TRBJ1-5; D gene: TRBD1; clone size: .; V gene: TRBV5-5; CDR3 DNA: TGTGCCAGCAGCCTCGGACAGGGTGGCAATCAGCCCCAGCATTTT; CDR3 protein: CASSLGQGGNQPQHF
J gene: TRBJ2-6; D gene: .; clone size: .; V gene: TRBV5-1; CDR3 DNA: TGCGCCAGCGGCGGACAGTTTCCCCTATCCCTTCTCTCTGGGGCCAACGTCCTGACTTTC; CDR3 protein: CASGGQFPLSLLSGANVLTF
J gene: TRBJ1-1; D gene: .; clone size: .; V gene: TRBV5-4; CDR3 DNA: TGTGCCAGCAGCTTGGTGGGGAGGGGCACTGAAGCTTTCTTT; CDR3 protein: CASSLVGRGTEAFF
J gene: TRBJ1-2; D gene: .; clone size: .; V gene: TRBV19; CDR3 DNA: TGTGCCAGTAGTATAGATTTTACGAGGGCTAACTATGGCTACACCTTC; CDR3 protein: CASSIDFTRANYGYTF
J gene: TRBJ2-7; D gene: TRBD1; clone size: .; V gene: TRBV19; CDR3 DNA: TGTGCCAGTAGTACCTGGGACAGGGGAGGCGAGCAGTACTTC; CDR3 protein: CASSTWDRGGEQYF
J gene: TRBJ2-2; D gene: .; clone size: .; V gene: TRBV7-7; CDR3 DNA: TGTGCCAGCCGCCAGGGAAACACCGGGGAGCTGTTTTTT; CDR3 protein: CASRQGNTGELFF
J gene: TRBJ1-1; D gene: TRBD1; clone size: .; V gene: TRBV5-1; CDR3 DNA: TGCGCCAGCAGCTTGGCCGGGACAGAGAACACTGAAGCTTTCTTT; CDR3 protein: CASSLAGTENTEAFF
J gene: TRBJ2-1; D gene: TRBD1; clone size: .; V gene: TRBV6-5; CDR3 DNA: TGTGCCAGCAGTTACGGGTCGGGACAGGGAGGCAATGAGCAGTTCTTC; CDR3 protein: CASSYGSGQGGNEQFF
J gene: TRBJ1-4; D gene: TRBD1; clone size: .; V gene: TRBV4-2; CDR3 DNA: TGTGCCAGCAGCCCCGGACAGGGAGAGAGTGAAAAACTGTTTTTT; CDR3 protein: CASSPGQGESEKLFF
J gene: TRBJ1-4; D gene: .; clone size: .; V gene: TRBV28; CDR3 DNA: TGTGCCAGCAGTCCTCTCCTGGGCCCTAATGAAAAACTGTTTTTT; CDR3 protein: CASSPLLGPNEKLFF
J gene: TRBJ2-7; D gene: TRBD2; clone size: .; V gene: TRBV3-1/TRBV3-2; CDR3 DNA: TGTGCCAGCAGCCAAGAAGGCGGGAGCGGTCGCCTCTACGAGCAGTACTTC; CDR3 protein: CASSQEGGSGRLYEQYF
J gene: TRBJ2-5; D gene: .; clone size: .; V gene: TRBV5-1; CDR3 DNA: TGCGCCAGCAGGGAGGTGGAGACCCAGTACTTC; CDR3 protein: CASREVETQYF
J gene: TRBJ1-2; D gene: TRBD1; clone size: .; V gene: TRBV6-2/TRBV6-3; CDR3 DNA: TGTGCCAGCAGTGGGGGGACAGCTCCCCTATCTTATGGCTACACCTTC; CDR3 protein: CASSGGTAPLSYGYTF
J gene: TRBJ2-7; D gene: .; clone size: .; V gene: TRBV5-4; CDR3 DNA: TGTGCCAGCAGCCCGCAGGGCGGGGACGAGCAGTACTTC; CDR3 protein: CASSPQGGDEQYF
J gene: TRBJ2-7; D gene: TRBD2; clone size: few; V gene: TRBV7-2; CDR3 DNA: TGTGCCAGCAGTGGGTTAGCGGGGGGGTCCGAGCAGTACTTC; CDR3 protein: CASSGLAGGSEQYF